These T cell receptor beta chains were read from a single sample in a study of blood T cells in healthy people across ages. TCRdb passed the 5' RACE reads through MiXCR, listing each CDR3 protein once. The data show roughly 2 million distinct CDR3 sequences, 40% to 55% seen once. The sequencing sample was made of blood. The receptor source for this set is a woman aged 40 to 50 in good health. Both conserved end residues are part of each CDR3. Fields, in order: clone size, J gene, D gene, V gene, CDR3 DNA, CDR3 protein. The D gene is left open where the match is weak. Clone sizes are given selectively: once, few, many, or a class where the clone is expanded.

>.|TRBJ2-7|TRBD2|TRBV24-1
TGTGCCACCTCGGCCGGGACTAGCGGGGTCGAGCAGTACTTC
CATSAGTSGVEQYF
>.|TRBJ1-1|.|TRBV7-2
TGTGCCAGCAGCTTTGGGATACTTCCCCCGAACACTGAAGCTTTCTTT
CASSFGILPPNTEAFF
>.|TRBJ2-5|.|TRBV27
TGTGCCAGCAGTGTATTTAGGGGAGAGACCCAGTACTTC
CASSVFRGETQYF
>.|TRBJ2-1|TRBD2|TRBV20-1
TGCAGTGCTAGAAATCCGGGACTAGCGGGGGGCTCTAGCTCCTACAATGAGCAGTTCTTC
CSARNPGLAGGSSSYNEQFF
>.|TRBJ1-5|.|TRBV20-1
TGCAGTGCTAGAGGGGATAGGGGGTCCACTTACCATCAGCCCCAGCATTTT
CSARGDRGSTYHQPQHF
>.|TRBJ2-1|.|TRBV2
TGTGCCAGCAGTGAGTACGGGGTCCGGAATGAGCAGTTCTTC
CASSEYGVRNEQFF
>few|TRBJ2-5|TRBD1|TRBV4-3
TGCGCCAGCAGCCAAACCCGACAGGGGGCTGGGGAGACCCAGTACTTC
CASSQTRQGAGETQYF
>.|TRBJ1-2|TRBD1|TRBV20-1
TGCAGTGTAAGGGGACAGGGGCCGACTAACTATGGCTACACCTTC
CSVRGQGPTNYGYTF
>.|TRBJ2-1|.|TRBV12-3/TRBV12-4
TGTGCCAGCAGCTCCTCTCAGACCTACAATGAGCAGTTCTTC
CASSSSQTYNEQFF
>once|TRBJ1-4|.|TRBV20-1
TGCAGTGCTCACCCGAGGGCTGCTAATGCAAAACTGTTTTTT
CSAHPRAANAKLFF
>.|TRBJ1-2|.|TRBV6-5
TGTGCCAGCAGAGGGGGGGCTCGTGGCTACACCTTC
CASRGGARGYTF
>few|TRBJ2-7|.|TRBV13
TGTGCCAGCAGCTTGGGAACAGGGATTAGCTCCTACGAGCAGTACTTC
CASSLGTGISSYEQYF
>.|TRBJ2-4|.|TRBV4-3
TGCGCCAGCAGCCAAGATTCGGGAGATGGCATTCAGTACTTC
CASSQDSGDGIQYF
>.|TRBJ2-1|TRBD2|TRBV18
TGTGCCAGCTCTTCACTAGCGATTTACAATGAGCAGTTCTTC
CASSSLAIYNEQFF
>.|TRBJ1-6|.|TRBV7-9
TGTGCCAGCAGCCCTCGACAGGCCCACTCGGGTTCACCCCTCCACTTT
CASSPRQAHSGSPLHF
>.|TRBJ1-2|.|TRBV7-2
TGTGCCAGCAGCTTAAGCCCCAACCAGGCGGTCCGCTATGGCTACACCTTC
CASSLSPNQAVRYGYTF
>.|TRBJ1-1|.|TRBV27
TGTGCCAGCAGTTTTTCAGCAGGGGATCTCCACACTGAAGCTTTCTTT
CASSFSAGDLHTEAFF
>.|TRBJ1-4|.|TRBV11-2
TGTGCCAGACAGCAGGGTGGGGGTGAAAAACTGTTTTTT
CARQQGGGEKLFF
>.|TRBJ2-5|TRBD2|TRBV20-1
TGCAGTGCTAGCCGGACTAGCGGGGGGAACCAAGAGACCCAGTACTTC
CSASRTSGGNQETQYF
>.|TRBJ1-4|TRBD1|TRBV18
TGTGCCAGCTCACCACAACAGGGGAACGCGGAAAAACTGTTTTTT
CASSPQQGNAEKLFF
>few|TRBJ1-2|.|TRBV20-1
TGCAGTGCTTCCCGGGGACGGAGAAACTATGGCTACACCTTC
CSASRGRRNYGYTF
>.|TRBJ1-4|.|TRBV28
TGTGCCAGCTCTTCACTTGACATAAGAGTGTTTTTT
CASSSLDIRVFF
>.|TRBJ2-5|.|TRBV29-1
TGCAGCGTTGAAATTCAATACAATGAGCAGTACTTC
CSVEIQYNEQYF
>few|TRBJ2-7|.|TRBV13
TGTGCCAGCAGCACCCACAATTACAACTCCTACGAGCAGTACTTC
CASSTHNYNSYEQYF
>.|TRBJ1-6|.|TRBV5-1
TGCGCCGGCAGCTCGGGGGTATCCTATAATTCACCCCTCCACTTT
CAGSSGVSYNSPLHF
>once|TRBJ1-4|.|TRBV7-9
TGTGCCAGCAAGGGGACGGTGAATGAAAAACTGTTTTTT
CASKGTVNEKLFF
>.|TRBJ1-1|.|TRBV10-3
TGTGCCACCAGTGATAGGGGGAACACTGAAGCTTTCTTT
CATSDRGNTEAFF
>.|TRBJ1-2|.|TRBV10-3
TGTGCCATCAGTGAGTCTACAGGGAATAAAGGCTACACCTTC
CAISESTGNKGYTF
>.|TRBJ2-3|TRBD1|TRBV20-1
TGCAGTGCTAGAGATCCCCTGGACAGGGCAGATACGCAGTATTTT
CSARDPLDRADTQYF
>.|TRBJ1-4|TRBD1|TRBV9
TGTGCCAGCTTTCTCGCGGGACAGGGGCTTGTTAATGAAAAACTGTTTTTT
CASFLAGQGLVNEKLFF
>.|TRBJ1-6|TRBD1|TRBV7-9
TGTGCCAGCAGCTCAGGGGACAGGGGAAACTATAATTCACCCCTCCACTTT
CASSSGDRGNYNSPLHF